The 6 T cell receptor beta chains presented below share a single source sample, sequenced in a study of human T cells and chemical hapten exposure. TCRdb reprocessed the RACE reads with MiXCR, giving one entry per CDR3 protein. The table includes 75,000 to 90,000 distinct CDR3 sequences, about 10% detected once. As for time point: patch test 2, 6 weeks after DPC sensitization. Specified treatment: therapeutic diphenylcyclopropenone sensitization with weekly scalp DPC. Here the sequenced sample was whole blood, taken in connection with sensitization to the hapten diphenylcyclopropenone (DPC). These TCRs come from a woman aged 45 to 65 with alopecia areata. Some clones in this sample may be carry-over from other donors' samples.

Many counts were recorded for this clonotype. The chain joins TRBV29-1 to TRBJ2-1, with a weak D call TRBD1 (7 bases). Deletions cut 4 bases from V and 8 bases from J, with 15 bases between. CDR1 is SQVTM, CDR2 ANQGSEA, per germline. The CDR3 contains 13 residues. CDR3 nucleotide sequence: TGCAGCGTTGGACAGGGACTTGTCGATGAGCAGTTCTTC. This encodes CSVGQGLVDEQFF.

The chain is built from TRBV20-1 and TRBJ2-7, with D perhaps TRBD2 (5 bases). V lost 3 bases and J 3 bases, leaving 12 bases between the germline ends. The germline CDR1 and CDR2 sequences are DFQATT and SNEGSKA (reference sequence). The CDR3 runs to 13 residues. In DNA form, the CDR3 reads TGCAGTGCTAGGTCGGGAACCCACTACGAGCAGTACTTC. The encoded protein is CSARSGTHYEQYF.

This clonotype was observed a handful of times. The chain has TRBV29-1 and TRBJ2-2; D remains unclear. V lost 4 bases and J lost 2, with 14 bases in between. The CDR3 consists of 15 residues. Germline V CDR1 and CDR2: SQVTM, ANQGSEA. In DNA, the CDR3 is TGCAGCGTTGCGGATCCTCTCCCCAACACCGGGGAGCTGTTTTTT. Translation gives CSVADPLPNTGELFF.

The chain carries TRBV11-2 and TRBJ2-3; perhaps TRBD1 as D (6 bases). Trimming pared 0 bases from V and 10 bases from J, leaving 20 bases between. This CDR3 has 16 residues. CDR1 and CDR2 (germline): SGHAT, FQNNGV. CDR3 sequence: CASSLESRGNRYAQYF. The CDR3, as DNA: TGTGCCAGCAGCTTAGAGTCTAGGGGGAACAGATACGCGCAGTATTTT.

This clonotype was counted only a few times. The rearrangement joins TRBV6-2 or TRBV6-3 to TRBJ2-6, with a weak D call TRBD1 (7 bases). V lost 0 bases and J lost 4, with 19 bases in between. Looked up from germline, CDR1 is MNHEY and CDR2 is SVGEGT. This CDR3 comprises 19 residues. In nucleotides, the CDR3 is TGTGCCAGCAGTTACTCGAGCACGACAGGGACTTACGGGGCCAACGTCCTGACTTTC. Protein sequence: CASSYSSTTGTYGANVLTF.

This clonotype was counted between two and nine times. The chain has TRBV6-2 or TRBV6-3 and TRBJ2-7; the D gene is possibly TRBD2 (6 bases). There are 15 residues in the CDR3. CDR1 is MNHEY, CDR2 SVGEGT, per germline. With 5 bases removed from V and 3 bases from J, the gap between germline ends came to 17 bases. The CDR3: CASSRIGTGLYEQYF. CDR3 coding DNA: TGTGCCAGCAGTCGAATCGGGACGGGACTCTACGAGCAGTACTTC.